This TCR beta chain derives from a study of human T cells and chemical hapten exposure. The wider study: Small pooled library volume differences mainly caused per-sample TCR yield variation.

TCRdb re-called the RACE reads with MiXCR, one entry per CDR3 protein. The profile shows about 73,000 distinct CDR3 sequences, about 8.5% of them singletons. As to this clonotype: Its antigen is currently unknown.

The germline gives CDR1 GTSNPN, CDR2 SVGIG (reference sequence). V dropped 3 bases and J dropped 10 bases, with 15 bases sitting between them. CDR3 length: 12 amino acids. Time point: patch test 2, 6 weeks after DPC sensitization. The treatment is: therapeutic diphenylcyclopropenone sensitization with weekly scalp DPC. Whole-study results and caveats: Given that the donors had alopecia, their immune response may differ from that seen in healthy people. There was no change with DPC sensitization in TCRs above 1 in 1000 frequency.

The input for sequencing was whole blood, taken in connection with sensitization to the hapten diphenylcyclopropenone (DPC). This sequence originates from a woman aged 50 to 65 with alopecia areata. Some clones in this sample may be carry-over from other donors' samples. This chain links TRBV30 with TRBJ1-1; no clear D gene. The CDR3 here is CAWSQGLRAAFF. The CDR3 DNA reads as TGTGCCTGGAGCCAAGGGTTGAGGGCAGCTTTCTTT. The full variable domain, its missing parts supplied by reference TRBV30 and TRBJ1-1, is SQTIHQWPATLVQPVGSPLSLECTVEGTSNPNLYWYRQAAGRGLQLLFYSVGIGQISSEVPQNLSASRPQDRQFILSSKKLLLSDSGFYLCAWSQGLRAAFFGQGTRLTVV.